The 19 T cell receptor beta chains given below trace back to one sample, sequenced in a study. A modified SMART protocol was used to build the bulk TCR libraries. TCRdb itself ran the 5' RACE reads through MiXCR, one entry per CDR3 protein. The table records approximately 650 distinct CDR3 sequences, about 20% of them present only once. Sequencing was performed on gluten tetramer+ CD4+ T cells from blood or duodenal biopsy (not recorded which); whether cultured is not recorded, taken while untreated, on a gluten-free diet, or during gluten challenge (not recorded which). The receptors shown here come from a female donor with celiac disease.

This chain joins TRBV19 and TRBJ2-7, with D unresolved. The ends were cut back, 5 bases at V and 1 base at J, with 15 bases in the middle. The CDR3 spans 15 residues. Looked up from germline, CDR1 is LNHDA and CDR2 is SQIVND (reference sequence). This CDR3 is CASSVMYYESYEQYF. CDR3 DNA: TGTGCCAGTAGTGTCATGTATTACGAATCCTACGAGCAGTACTTC.

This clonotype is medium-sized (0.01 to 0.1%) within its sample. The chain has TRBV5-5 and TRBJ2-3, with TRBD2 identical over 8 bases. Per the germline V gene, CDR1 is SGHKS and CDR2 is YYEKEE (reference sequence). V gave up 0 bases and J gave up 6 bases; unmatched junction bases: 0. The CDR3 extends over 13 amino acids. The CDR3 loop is CASSLGLADTQYF. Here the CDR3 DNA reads TGTGCCAGCAGCTTGGGACTAGCGGATACGCAGTATTTT.

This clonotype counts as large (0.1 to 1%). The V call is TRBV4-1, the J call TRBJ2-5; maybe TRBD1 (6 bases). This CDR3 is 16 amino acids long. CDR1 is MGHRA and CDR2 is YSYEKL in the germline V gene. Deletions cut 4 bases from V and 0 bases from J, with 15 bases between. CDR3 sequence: CASSPYGQTDQETQYF. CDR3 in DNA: TGCGCCAGCAGCCCATACGGACAGACCGACCAAGAGACCCAGTACTTC.

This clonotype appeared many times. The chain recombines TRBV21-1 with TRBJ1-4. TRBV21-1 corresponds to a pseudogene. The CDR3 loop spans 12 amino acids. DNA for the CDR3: TGTGCCAGCAATTCAGAGAATGAAAAACTGTTTTTT. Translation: CASNSENEKLFF.

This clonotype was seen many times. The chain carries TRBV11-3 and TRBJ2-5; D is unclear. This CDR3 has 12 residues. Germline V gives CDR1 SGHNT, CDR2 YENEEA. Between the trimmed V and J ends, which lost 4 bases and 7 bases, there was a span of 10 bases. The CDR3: CASSSTTLTQYF. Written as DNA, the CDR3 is TGTGCCAGCAGCTCGACCACGTTGACCCAGTACTTC.

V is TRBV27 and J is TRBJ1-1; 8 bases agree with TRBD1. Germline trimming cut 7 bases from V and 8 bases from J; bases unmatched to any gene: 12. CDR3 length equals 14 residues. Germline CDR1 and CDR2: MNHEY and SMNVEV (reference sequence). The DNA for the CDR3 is TGTGCCAGCATCCCGGACAGGGATGGCAACGAAGCTTTCTTT. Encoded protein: CASIPDRDGNEAFF.

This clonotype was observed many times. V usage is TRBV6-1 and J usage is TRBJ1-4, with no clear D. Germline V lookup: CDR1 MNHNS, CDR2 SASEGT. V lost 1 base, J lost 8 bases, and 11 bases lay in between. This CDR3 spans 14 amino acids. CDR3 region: CASSEGQAGEKLFF. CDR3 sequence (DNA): TGTGCCAGCAGTGAAGGCCAGGCGGGAGAAAAACTGTTTTTT.

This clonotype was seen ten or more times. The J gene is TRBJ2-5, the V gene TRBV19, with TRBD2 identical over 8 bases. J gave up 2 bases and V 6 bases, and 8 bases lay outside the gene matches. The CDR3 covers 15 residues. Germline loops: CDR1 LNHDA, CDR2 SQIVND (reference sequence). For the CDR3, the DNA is TGTGCCAGTAGCAGAGCGGGAGAAGGGCAAGAGACCCAGTACTTC. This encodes CASSRAGEGQETQYF.

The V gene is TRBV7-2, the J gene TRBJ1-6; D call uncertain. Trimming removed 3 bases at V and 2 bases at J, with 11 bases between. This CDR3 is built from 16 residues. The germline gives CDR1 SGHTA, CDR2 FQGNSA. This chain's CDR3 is CASSLGSKTYNSPLHF. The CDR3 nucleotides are TGTGCCAGCAGCTTGGGGTCAAAAACCTATAATTCACCCCTCCACTTT.

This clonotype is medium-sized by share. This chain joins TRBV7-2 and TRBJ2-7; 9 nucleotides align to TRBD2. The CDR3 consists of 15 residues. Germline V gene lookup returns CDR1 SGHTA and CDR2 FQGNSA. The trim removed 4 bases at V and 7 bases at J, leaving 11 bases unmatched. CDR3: CASSYAGAGGREQYF. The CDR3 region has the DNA TGTGCCAGCAGCTATGCGGGGGCGGGAGGGAGAGAGCAGTACTTC.

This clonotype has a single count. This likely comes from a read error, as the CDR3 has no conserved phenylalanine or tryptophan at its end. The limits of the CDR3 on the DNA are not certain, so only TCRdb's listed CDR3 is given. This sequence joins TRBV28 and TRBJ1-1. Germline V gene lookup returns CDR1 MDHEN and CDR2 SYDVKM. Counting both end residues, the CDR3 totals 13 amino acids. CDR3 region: CASSLLQSHEACV.

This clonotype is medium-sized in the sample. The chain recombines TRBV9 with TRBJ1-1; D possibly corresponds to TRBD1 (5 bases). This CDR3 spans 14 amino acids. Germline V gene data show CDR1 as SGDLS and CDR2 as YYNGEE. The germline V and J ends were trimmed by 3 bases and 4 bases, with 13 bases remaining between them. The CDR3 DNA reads TGTGCCAGCAGCGAGGGACGAGAAGTCACTGAAGCTTTCTTT. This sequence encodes CASSEGREVTEAFF.

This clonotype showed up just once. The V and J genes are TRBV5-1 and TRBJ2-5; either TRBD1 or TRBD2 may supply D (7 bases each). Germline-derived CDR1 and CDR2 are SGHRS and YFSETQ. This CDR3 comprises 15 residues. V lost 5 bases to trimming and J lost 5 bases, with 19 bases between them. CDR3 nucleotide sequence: TGCGCCAGCAGTGGCAGGGGGGGAAAGCTGGAGACCCAGTACTTC. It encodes CASSGRGGKLETQYF.

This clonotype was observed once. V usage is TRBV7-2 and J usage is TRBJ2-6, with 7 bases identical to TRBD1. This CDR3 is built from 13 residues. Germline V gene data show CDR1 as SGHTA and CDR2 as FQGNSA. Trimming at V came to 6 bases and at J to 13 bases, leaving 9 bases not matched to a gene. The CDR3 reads CASSEGTAGVLTF. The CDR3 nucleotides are TGTGCCAGCAGTGAGGGGACAGCTGGGGTCCTGACTTTC.

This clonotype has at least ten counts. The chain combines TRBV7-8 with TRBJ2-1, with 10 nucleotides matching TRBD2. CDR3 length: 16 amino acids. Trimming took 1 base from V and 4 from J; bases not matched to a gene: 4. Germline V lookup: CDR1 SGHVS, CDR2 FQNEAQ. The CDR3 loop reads CASSLVPSGGYNEQFF. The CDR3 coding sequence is TGTGCCAGCAGCTTAGTGCCTAGCGGGGGTTACAATGAGCAGTTCTTC. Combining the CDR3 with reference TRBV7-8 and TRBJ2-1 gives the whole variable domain GAGVSQSPRYKVAKRGQDVALRCDPISGHVSLFWYQQALGQGPEFLTYFQNEAQLDKSGLPSDRFFAERPEGSVSTLKIQRTQQEDSAVYLCASSLVPSGGYNEQFFGPGTRLTVL.

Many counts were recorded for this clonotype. CDR3 nucleotide sequence: TGTGCCAGCAGTCCCGGGACTGGGAAAGAGACCCAGTACTTC. Protein product: CASSPGTGKETQYF. This sequence joins TRBV11-2 and TRBJ2-5; D perhaps matches TRBD2 (6 bases). CDR1 and CDR2 (germline): SGHAT, FQNNGV. This CDR3 is 14 amino acids long. Trimming cost V 6 bases and J 3 bases, with 14 bases left between them.

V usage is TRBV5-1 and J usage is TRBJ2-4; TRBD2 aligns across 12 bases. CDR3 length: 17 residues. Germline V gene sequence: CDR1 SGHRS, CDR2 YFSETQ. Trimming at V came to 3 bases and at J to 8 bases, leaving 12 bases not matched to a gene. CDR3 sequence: CASSSRPSGGVMDIQYF. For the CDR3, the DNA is TGCGCCAGCAGCTCCCGGCCTAGCGGGGGGGTTATGGACATTCAGTACTTC.

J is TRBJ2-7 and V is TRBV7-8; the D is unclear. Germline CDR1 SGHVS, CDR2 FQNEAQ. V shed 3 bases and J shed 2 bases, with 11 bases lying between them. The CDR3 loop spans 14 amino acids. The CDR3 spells CASSLQSGPYEQYF. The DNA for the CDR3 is TGTGCCAGCAGCTTGCAGTCTGGCCCCTACGAGCAGTACTTC. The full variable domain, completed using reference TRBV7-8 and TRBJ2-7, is GAGVSQSPRYKVAKRGQDVALRCDPISGHVSLFWYQQALGQGPEFLTYFQNEAQLDKSGLPSDRFFAERPEGSVSTLKIQRTQQEDSAVYLCASSLQSGPYEQYFGPGTRLTVT.

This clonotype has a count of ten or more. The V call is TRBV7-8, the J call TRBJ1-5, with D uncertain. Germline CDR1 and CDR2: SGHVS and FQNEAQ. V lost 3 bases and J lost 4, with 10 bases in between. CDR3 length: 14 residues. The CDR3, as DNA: TGTGCCAGCAGCTTCATGGACGCGAATCAGCCCCAGCATTTT. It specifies CASSFMDANQPQHF.